Below are 19 T cell receptor beta chains sequenced from a single sample in a study of T cells after yellow fever vaccination. TCRdb re-analysed the 5' RACE reads in MiXCR, keeping a single row per CDR3 protein. Of 350,000 to 450,000 distinct CDR3 sequences listed, 15% to 20% are singletons. The source material was PBMCs, sampled before the yellow fever booster vaccination. Receptors originate from a man aged 18-30 years who received the YFV17D yellow fever vaccine.

The J gene is TRBJ2-7, the V gene TRBV20-1; D gene uncertain. V shed 2 bases and J shed 2 bases, with 10 bases lying between them. This CDR3 has 13 residues. Germline assignment: CDR1 DFQATT and CDR2 SNEGSKA (reference sequence). CDR3 coding DNA: TGCAGTGCTAGACCAGAGTCAACCTACGAGCAGTACTTC. This codes for CSARPESTYEQYF.

The chain joins TRBV12-3 or TRBV12-4 to TRBJ1-3; TRBD1 might be the D (6 bases). CDR3 length equals 14 residues. Trimming pared 6 bases from V and 3 bases from J, leaving 12 bases between. CDR3 nucleotides: TGTGCCAGCAGGAGAGGGGGATTTGGAAACACCATATATTTT. Translation gives CASRRGGFGNTIYF.

The chain carries TRBV9 and TRBJ2-3, with 9 bases that match TRBD1. CDR1 is SGDLS and CDR2 is YYNGEE in the germline V gene. J was trimmed by 4 bases and V by 0 bases; bases with no gene match: 0. The CDR3 extends over 14 amino acids. The CDR3 spells CASSVGTGADTQYF. As DNA, the CDR3 is TGTGCCAGCAGCGTAGGGACAGGGGCAGATACGCAGTATTTT.

The chain joins TRBV4-1 to TRBJ2-2; 9 bases are shared with TRBD1. Germline loops: CDR1 MGHRA, CDR2 YSYEKL. The V gene end was trimmed by 2 bases and the J gene end by 6 bases; junction bases not matched to a gene: 7. CDR3 length: 16 amino acids. CDR3 residues: CASSQPGQGRPGELFF. For the CDR3, the DNA is TGCGCCAGCAGCCAACCGGGACAGGGTCGGCCCGGGGAGCTGTTTTTT.

The chain has TRBV19 and TRBJ1-3; D remains ambiguous. This CDR3 has 17 amino acids. Germline assignment: CDR1 LNHDA and CDR2 SQIVND (reference sequence). The ends were cut back, 2 bases at V and 2 bases at J, with 16 bases in the middle. The CDR3 sequence is CASSIWSLPGAGNTIYF. In nucleotides, the CDR3 is TGTGCCAGTAGTATATGGAGCCTTCCGGGCGCTGGAAACACCATATATTTT.

This chain uses TRBV7-2 with TRBJ1-1, with 9 positions matching TRBD1. The CDR3 is 14 residues long. Germline lookup yields CDR1 SGHTA and CDR2 FQGNSA. Germline trimming cut 5 bases from V and 7 bases from J; bases unmatched to any gene: 8. CDR3 DNA: TGTGCCAGCAGCCCACAGGGGGCGCATGGTGAAGCTTTCTTT. Translated, it gives CASSPQGAHGEAFF.

A note on this clonotype: An end of the junction differs from the germline gene, which may be a read error. The V and J genes are TRBV20-1 and TRBJ1-2; D may be TRBD1 (5 bases). Germline V gives CDR1 DFQATT, CDR2 SNEGSKA (reference sequence). The CDR3 is made up of 14 amino acids. CDR3 coding DNA: TGCAGTGCCCGACAGCGGATCCTATCCTATCGCTACACCTTC. Translation gives CSARQRILSYRYTF.

In its sample, this clonotype was seen a few times. The V and J genes are TRBV9 and TRBJ2-5; TRBD1 might be the D (6 bases). The CDR3 has 16 residues. Germline lookup yields CDR1 SGDLS and CDR2 YYNGEE. V lost 0 bases, J lost 2 bases, and 14 bases lay in between. CDR3 DNA: TGTGCCAGCAGCGTAGGGGGGCGTATAGATCAAGAGACCCAGTACTTC. Translating it yields CASSVGGRIDQETQYF.

This clonotype came up a few times. V is TRBV11-2 and J is TRBJ2-1; tentatively, D is TRBD1 or TRBD2 (5 bases each). The CDR3 is 15 amino acids. The germline V gene encodes CDR1 SGHAT and CDR2 FQNNGV. V gave up 3 bases and J gave up 8 bases, with 17 bases separating them. The CDR3 sequence: CASSFTGRLGDEQFF. The CDR3 bases are TGTGCCAGCAGCTTTACGGGACGACTTGGGGATGAGCAGTTCTTC.

This clonotype was counted ten times or more. The chain links TRBV12-3 or TRBV12-4 to TRBJ2-1; 7 bases fit TRBD1. This CDR3 contains 14 residues. V dropped 7 bases and J dropped 8; count of bases not matched to a gene: 11. DNA for the CDR3: TGTGCCAGCATTAGGGGGCGCGGGTCGGATGAGCAGTTCTTC. Encoded protein: CASIRGRGSDEQFF.

J is TRBJ1-2 and V is TRBV6-1; D is uncertain. Trimming took 0 bases from V and 7 from J, leaving 9 bases between them. The CDR3 totals 13 residues. Germline loops: CDR1 MNHNS, CDR2 SASEGT. CDR3 DNA: TGTGCCAGCAGTGAAGCGCGATTCATTGGCTACACCTTC. Translation: CASSEARFIGYTF.

This clonotype showed up many times. This chain links TRBV30 with TRBJ2-1, with D possibly being TRBD2 (5 bases). V was shortened by 0 bases and J by 7 bases, with 10 bases between the two germline ends. This CDR3 contains 13 residues. Per the germline V gene, CDR1 is GTSNPN and CDR2 is SVGIG (reference sequence). The CDR3 DNA follows: TGTGCCTGGAGTGTAGGGCTAGCAAATGAGCAGTTCTTC. Amino acids: CAWSVGLANEQFF.

This clonotype has only a few counts. This chain links TRBV18 with TRBJ2-7, with D uncertain. This CDR3 contains 12 residues. Germline V gives CDR1 KGHSH, CDR2 LQKENI. CDR3 amino acids: CASSALVGPVHV. CDR3 in DNA: TGTGCCAGCTCAGCACTCGTGGGCCCCGTACACGTC.

The chain links TRBV3-1 to TRBJ2-5; perhaps D is TRBD1 or TRBD2 (5 bases each). CDR3 length: 15 residues. CDR1 is LGHDT, CDR2 YNNKEL, per germline (reference sequence). Deletions cut 4 bases from V and 2 bases from J, with 14 bases between. CDR3 in amino acids: CASSLYRDDQETQYF. Written as DNA, the CDR3 is TGTGCCAGCAGCCTTTACCGGGACGATCAAGAGACCCAGTACTTC.

As for this clonotype: The junction and the germline gene differ at one end; a read error may be behind it. The chain uses TRBV7-7 and TRBJ2-2; 9 bases align to TRBD2. Germline CDR1 SSHAT, CDR2 FNYEAQ (reference sequence). This CDR3 is 14 amino acids long. The CDR3 reads CASSLEVLAGMLFF. CDR3 sequence (DNA): TGTGCTAGCAGCTTAGAGGTCCTAGCGGGGATGCTGTTTTTT.

J is TRBJ2-1 and V is TRBV7-2; TRBD1 agrees at 8 bases. This CDR3 is built from 14 residues. With V trimmed by 6 bases and J by 7 bases, 8 bases remained unmatched. CDR1 is SGHTA and CDR2 is FQGNSA in the germline V gene. The CDR3 DNA reads as TGTGCCAGCAGAAACCAGGGGGCTAGGAATGAGCAGTTCTTC. Protein: CASRNQGARNEQFF.

The V and J genes are TRBV29-1 and TRBJ1-2; D not resolved. CDR3 size: 13 residues. V lost 1 base to trimming and J lost 6 bases, with 12 bases between them. CDR1 is SQVTM, CDR2 ANQGSEA, per germline. The CDR3 nucleotides are TGCAGCGTTGAAGTGTTCGGGGTCAATGGCTACACCTTC. This gives the protein CSVEVFGVNGYTF.

Of note for this clonotype: One end of the junction does not line up with germline, which may come from a read error. This sequence joins TRBV12-3 or TRBV12-4 and TRBJ1-4; perhaps TRBD1 as D (5 bases). The CDR3 covers 12 residues. CDR3 bases: TGTGCCAGCAGGAGGGACGGTGAAATACTGTTTTTT. It codes for CASRRDGEILFF.

This clonotype was counted a few times. The chain carries TRBV12-3 or TRBV12-4 and TRBJ2-3, with D tentatively TRBD2 (6 bases). V was shortened by 3 bases and J by 3 bases, with 10 bases between the two germline ends. CDR3 length equals 14 residues. CDR3 region: CASSFGGWTDTQYF. CDR3 DNA sequence: TGTGCCAGCAGTTTTGGGGGGTGGACAGATACGCAGTATTTT.